The entry below describes one TCR beta chain. Antigen unknown. Relative to the germline gene, one junction end is altered; a read error may explain this. The read halts 3 residues ahead of the CDR3 end, with the missing end drawn from the germline J gene. The data belong to a study of T cells in women clearing cervical HPV infection. Measured with immunoSEQ multiplex PCR; TCRdb has only the in-frame clones, and not every one. Found here are 45,000 to 50,000 clones; the top ten clones hold about a third. Overall study findings and caveats: CIN3+ cases had significantly higher TCR repertoire richness than controls, but evenness did not differ.

This CDR3 contains 13 residues. Germline lookup yields CDR1 KGHSH and CDR2 LQKENI. The sample was blood buffy coat. The sequence was obtained from a woman between 18 and 69 years old with a cervical HPV16 infection that either progressed to CIN3+ or cleared (not recorded which). The chain recombines TRBV18 with TRBJ1-5; no clear D gene. This CDR3 is CTSSPTSNQPQHF. The CDR3 bases that were read are TGTACCAGCTCACCGACATCGAATCAGCCC.